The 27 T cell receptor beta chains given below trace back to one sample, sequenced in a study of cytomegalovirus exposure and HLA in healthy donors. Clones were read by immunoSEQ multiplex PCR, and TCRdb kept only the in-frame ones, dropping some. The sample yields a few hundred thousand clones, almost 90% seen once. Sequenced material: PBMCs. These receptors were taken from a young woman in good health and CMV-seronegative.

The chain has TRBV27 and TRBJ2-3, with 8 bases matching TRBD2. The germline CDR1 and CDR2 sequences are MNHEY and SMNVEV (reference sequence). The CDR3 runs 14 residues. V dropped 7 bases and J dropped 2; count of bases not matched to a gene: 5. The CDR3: CASTGLAPTDTQYF. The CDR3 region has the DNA TGTGCCAGCACTGGACTAGCTCCCACAGATACGCAGTATTTT.

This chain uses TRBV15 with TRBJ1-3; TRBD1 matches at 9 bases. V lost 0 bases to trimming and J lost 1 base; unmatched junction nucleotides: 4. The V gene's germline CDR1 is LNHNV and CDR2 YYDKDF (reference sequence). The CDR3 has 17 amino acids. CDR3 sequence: CATSRDHGTGSGNTIYF. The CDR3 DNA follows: TGTGCCACCAGCAGAGATCACGGGACAGGGTCTGGAAACACCATATATTTT.

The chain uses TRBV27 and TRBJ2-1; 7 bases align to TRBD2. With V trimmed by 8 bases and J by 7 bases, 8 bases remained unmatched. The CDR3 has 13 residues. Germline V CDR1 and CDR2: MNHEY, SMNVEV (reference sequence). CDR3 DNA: TGTGCCAGCGGGCGGACGGGGGGAAATGAGCAGTTCTTC. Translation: CASGRTGGNEQFF.

As DNA, the CDR3 is TGTGCCAGCAGCTTGGGGCGGGGGGCTTTTTCCTCCTACGAGCAGTACTTC. Translating gives CASSLGRGAFSSYEQYF. This rearrangement joins TRBV7-2 to TRBJ2-7; 8 bases are a match to TRBD2. Per the germline V gene, CDR1 is SGHTA and CDR2 is FQGNSA. This CDR3 contains 17 residues. V was pared by 3 bases and J by 0 bases, with 10 bases of the junction left unmatched.

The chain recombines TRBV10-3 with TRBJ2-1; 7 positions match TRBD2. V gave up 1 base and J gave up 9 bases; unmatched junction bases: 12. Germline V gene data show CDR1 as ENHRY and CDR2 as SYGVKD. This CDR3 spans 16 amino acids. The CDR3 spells CAISELRAGLQLEQFF. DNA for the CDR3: TGTGCCATCAGTGAGTTAAGGGCGGGACTACAACTTGAGCAGTTCTTC.

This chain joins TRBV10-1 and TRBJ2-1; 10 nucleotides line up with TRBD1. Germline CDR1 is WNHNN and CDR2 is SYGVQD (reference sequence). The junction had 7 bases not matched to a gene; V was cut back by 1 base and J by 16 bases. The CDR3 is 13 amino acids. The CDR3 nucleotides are TGCGCCAGCAGTGAGTTCCGGACAGGGGGAAAATTCTTC. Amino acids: CASSEFRTGGKFF.

CDR3 region: CASSFRGPSTEAFF. In DNA form, the CDR3 reads TGTGCCAGTAGTTTCAGGGGGCCGAGCACTGAAGCTTTCTTT. This chain connects TRBV19 to TRBJ1-1; TRBD1 matches 8 bases. The CDR3 is 14 amino acids. V was clipped by 5 bases and J by 4 bases; unmatched bases: 6. CDR1 is LNHDA and CDR2 is SQIVND in the germline V gene (reference sequence).

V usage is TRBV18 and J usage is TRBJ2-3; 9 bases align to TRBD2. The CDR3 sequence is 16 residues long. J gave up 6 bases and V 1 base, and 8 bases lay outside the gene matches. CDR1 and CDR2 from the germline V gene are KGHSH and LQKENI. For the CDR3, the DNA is TGTGCCAGCTCACCACGAGGTAGCGGGAGTGGGGATACGCAGTATTTT. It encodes CASSPRGSGSGDTQYF.

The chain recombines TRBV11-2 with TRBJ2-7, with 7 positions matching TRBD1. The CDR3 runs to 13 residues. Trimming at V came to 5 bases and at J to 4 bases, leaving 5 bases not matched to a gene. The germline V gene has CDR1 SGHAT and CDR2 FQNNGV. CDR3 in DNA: TGTGCCAGCAGCACCGCGACAGGGTACGAGCAGTACTTC. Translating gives CASSTATGYEQYF.

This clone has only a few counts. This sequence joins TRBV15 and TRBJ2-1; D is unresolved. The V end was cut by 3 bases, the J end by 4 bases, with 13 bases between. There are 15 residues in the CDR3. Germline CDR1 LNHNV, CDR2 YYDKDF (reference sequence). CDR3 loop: CATSSSDSWYNEQFF. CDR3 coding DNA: TGTGCCACCAGCAGCAGCGACTCTTGGTACAATGAGCAGTTCTTC. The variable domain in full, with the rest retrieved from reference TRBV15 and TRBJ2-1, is DAMVIQNPRYQVTQFGKPVTLSCSQTLNHNVMYWYQQKSSQAPKLLFHYYDKDFNNEADTPDNFQSRRPNTSFCFLDIRSPGLGDTAMYLCATSSSDSWYNEQFFGPGTRLTVL.

The CDR3 coding sequence is TGTGCCAGCAGTTTTCAAAGGGGTGATACGCAGTATTTT. It is translated as CASSFQRGDTQYF. The J gene is TRBJ2-3, the V gene TRBV27; the D gene is possibly TRBD1 (5 bases). The germline gives CDR1 MNHEY, CDR2 SMNVEV (reference sequence). Deletions cut 3 bases from V and 6 bases from J, with 10 bases between. The CDR3 runs 13 residues.

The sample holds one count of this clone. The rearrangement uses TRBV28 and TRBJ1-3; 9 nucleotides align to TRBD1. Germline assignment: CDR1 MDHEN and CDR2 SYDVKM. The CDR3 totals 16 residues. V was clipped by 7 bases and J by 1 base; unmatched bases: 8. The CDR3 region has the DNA TGTGCCAGCATGGGTTCGGGACAGGGATCTGGAAACACCATATATTTT. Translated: CASMGSGQGSGNTIYF.

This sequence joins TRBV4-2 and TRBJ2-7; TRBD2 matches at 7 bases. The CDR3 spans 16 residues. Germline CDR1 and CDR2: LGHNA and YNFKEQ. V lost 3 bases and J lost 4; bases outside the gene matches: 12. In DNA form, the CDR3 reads TGTGCCAGCAGCCACCACACCCGGGGGGAGGGGTACGAGCAGTACTTC. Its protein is CASSHHTRGEGYEQYF.

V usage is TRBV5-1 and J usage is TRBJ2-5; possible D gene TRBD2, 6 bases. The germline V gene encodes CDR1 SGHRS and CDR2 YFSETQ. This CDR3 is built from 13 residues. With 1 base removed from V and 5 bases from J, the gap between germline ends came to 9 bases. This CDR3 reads CASSLTGEETQYF. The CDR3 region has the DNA TGCGCCAGCAGCTTGACGGGGGAGGAGACCCAGTACTTC.

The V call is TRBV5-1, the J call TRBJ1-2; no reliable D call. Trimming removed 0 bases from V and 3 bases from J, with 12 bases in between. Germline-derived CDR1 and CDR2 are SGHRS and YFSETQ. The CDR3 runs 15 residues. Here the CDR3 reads CASSLGGGNDYGYTF. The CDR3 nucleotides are TGCGCCAGCAGCTTGGGAGGCGGGAACGACTATGGCTACACCTTC.

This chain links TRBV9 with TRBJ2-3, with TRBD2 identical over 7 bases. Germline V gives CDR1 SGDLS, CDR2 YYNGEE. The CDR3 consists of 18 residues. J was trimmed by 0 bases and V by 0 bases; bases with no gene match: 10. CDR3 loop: CASSVEDVSGMSTDTQYF. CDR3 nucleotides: TGTGCCAGCAGCGTAGAAGACGTGAGCGGGATGAGCACAGATACGCAGTATTTT.

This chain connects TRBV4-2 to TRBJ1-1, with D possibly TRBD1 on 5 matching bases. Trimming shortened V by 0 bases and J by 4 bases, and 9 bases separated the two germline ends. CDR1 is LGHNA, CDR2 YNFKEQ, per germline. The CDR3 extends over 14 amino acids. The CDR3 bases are TGTGCCAGCAGCCAAGAAGGTGGGGCCACTGAAGCTTTCTTT. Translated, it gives CASSQEGGATEAFF.

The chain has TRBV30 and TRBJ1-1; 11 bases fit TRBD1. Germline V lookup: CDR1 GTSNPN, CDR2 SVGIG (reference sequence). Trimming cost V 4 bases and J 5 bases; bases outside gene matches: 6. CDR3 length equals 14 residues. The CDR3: CAWTPGTGGTEAFF. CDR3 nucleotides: TGTGCCTGGACCCCCGGGACAGGGGGGACTGAAGCTTTCTTT.

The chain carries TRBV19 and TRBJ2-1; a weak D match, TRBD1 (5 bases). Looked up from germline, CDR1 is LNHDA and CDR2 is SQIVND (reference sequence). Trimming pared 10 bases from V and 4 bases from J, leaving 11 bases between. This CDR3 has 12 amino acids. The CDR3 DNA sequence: TGTGCCACCGATAACAGGTACAATGAGCAGTTCTTC. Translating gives CATDNRYNEQFF.

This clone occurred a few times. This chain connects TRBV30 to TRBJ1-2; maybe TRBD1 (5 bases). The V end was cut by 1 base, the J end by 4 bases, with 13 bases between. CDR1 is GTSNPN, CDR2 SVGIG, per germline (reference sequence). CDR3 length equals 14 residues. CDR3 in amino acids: CAWSATGGLYGYTF. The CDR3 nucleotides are TGTGCCTGGAGTGCTACAGGTGGCCTCTATGGCTACACCTTC.

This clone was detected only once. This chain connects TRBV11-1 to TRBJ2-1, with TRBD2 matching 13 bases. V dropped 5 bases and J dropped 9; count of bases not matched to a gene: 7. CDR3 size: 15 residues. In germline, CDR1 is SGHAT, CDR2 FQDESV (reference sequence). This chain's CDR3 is CASSPRTSGSLEQFF. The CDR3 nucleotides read TGTGCCAGCAGCCCTAGGACTAGCGGGAGTCTTGAGCAGTTCTTC. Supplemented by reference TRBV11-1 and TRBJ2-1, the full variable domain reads EAEVAQSPRYKITEKSQAVAFWCDPISGHATLYWYRQILGQGPELLVQFQDESVVDDSQLPKDRFSAERLKGVDSTLKIQPAELGDSAMYLCASSPRTSGSLEQFFGPGTRLTVL.

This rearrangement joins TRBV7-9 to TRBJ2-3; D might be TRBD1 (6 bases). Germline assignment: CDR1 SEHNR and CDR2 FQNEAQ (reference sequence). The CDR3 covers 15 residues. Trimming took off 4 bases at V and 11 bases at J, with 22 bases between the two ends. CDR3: CASSSRGGTGTRQYF. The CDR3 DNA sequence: TGTGCCAGCAGCTCCCGAGGGGGAACCGGGACCCGGCAGTATTTT.

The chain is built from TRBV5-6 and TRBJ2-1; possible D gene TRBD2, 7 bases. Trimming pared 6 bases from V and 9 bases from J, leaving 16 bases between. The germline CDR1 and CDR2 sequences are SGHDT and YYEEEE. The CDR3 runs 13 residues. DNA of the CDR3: TGTGCCAGCACCCGGGGGGCTGGGACTGAGCAGTTCTTC. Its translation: CASTRGAGTEQFF.

The CDR3 DNA reads as TGTGCCAGCAGCCCCACTAGCGGGGGGGGCAATGAGCAGTTCTTC. Encoded protein: CASSPTSGGGNEQFF. The V gene is TRBV7-3, the J gene TRBJ2-1; 13 nucleotides line up with TRBD2. CDR1 and CDR2 from the germline V gene are SGHTA and FQGTGA. This CDR3 region has 15 residues. With 5 bases clipped from V and 6 bases from J, the junction kept 4 bases outside the gene matches.

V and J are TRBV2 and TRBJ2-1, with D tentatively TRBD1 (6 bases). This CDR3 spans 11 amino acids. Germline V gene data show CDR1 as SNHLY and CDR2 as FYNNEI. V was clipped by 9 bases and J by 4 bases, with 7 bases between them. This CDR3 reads CASGQYNEQFF. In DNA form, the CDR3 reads TGTGCCAGTGGACAGTACAATGAGCAGTTCTTC.

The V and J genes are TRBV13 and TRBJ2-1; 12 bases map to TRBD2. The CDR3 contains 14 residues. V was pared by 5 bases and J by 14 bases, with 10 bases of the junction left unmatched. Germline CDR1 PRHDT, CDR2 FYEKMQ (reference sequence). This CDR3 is CASSHGLAGPGEFF. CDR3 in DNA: TGTGCCAGCAGCCACGGACTAGCGGGACCAGGAGAGTTCTTC.

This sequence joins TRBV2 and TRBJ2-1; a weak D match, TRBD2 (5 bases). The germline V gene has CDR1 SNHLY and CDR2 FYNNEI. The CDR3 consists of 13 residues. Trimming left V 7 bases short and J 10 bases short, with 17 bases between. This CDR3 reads CASIPITSNEQFF. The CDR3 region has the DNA TGTGCCAGCATTCCGATTACTAGTAACGAGCAGTTCTTC.